The entry below describes one T cell receptor (beta chain). Its antigen is not identified. This entry belongs to a study of cytomegalovirus exposure and HLA in healthy donors. Points from the study as a whole: A link between a missense DCLRE1C variant and TCR beta V- and J-gene trimming emerged from a later analysis.

Trimming cost V 4 bases and J 10 bases; bases outside gene matches: 8. Germline lookup yields CDR1 SGHNT and CDR2 YYREEE (reference sequence). There are 13 residues in the CDR3. PCR primers comprised 60 Vbeta and 13 Jbeta primers. Assay used: immunoSEQ multiplex PCR; TCRdb lists only in-frame clones, some missing. The table includes fewer than 200,000 clones, 60% to 85% detected once. The genes are TRBV5-4 and TRBJ1-2; 9 positions match TRBD1. Sequencing used PBMCs. The receptor was isolated from a woman aged 45 to 65 in good health and CMV-seropositive. CDR3 sequence: CASSREGDRDYTF. The CDR3 DNA is TGTGCCAGCAGCCGGGAGGGGGACAGGGACTACACCTTC.